This passage covers 12 T cell receptor beta chains from one sample sequenced in a study of T cell responses to AZD1222 COVID-19 vaccine. The data were produced by immunoSEQ multiplex PCR, yet TCRdb's version contains in-frame clones alone and is incomplete. The sample shows roughly 100,000 clones, 90% to 95% of them seen only once. This sample comprised peripheral blood, obtained on day 0 of AZD1222 vaccination. The receptors originated from an adult in good health.

The chain carries TRBV15 and TRBJ2-1, with unresolved D. The V and J ends lost 0 bases and 7 bases respectively, with 7 bases between them. Per germline, CDR1 LNHNV and CDR2 YYDKDF (reference sequence). The CDR3 loop spans 13 amino acids. The CDR3 protein is CATSRDLSNEQFF. In nucleotides, the CDR3 is TGTGCCACCAGCAGAGATCTTTCGAATGAGCAGTTCTTC.

The chain employs TRBV7-2 and TRBJ1-2; the D gene is possibly TRBD1 (5 bases). The V and J ends lost 1 base and 5 bases respectively, with 17 bases between them. Germline CDR1 is SGHTA and CDR2 is FQGNSA. The CDR3 totals 16 residues. CDR3 sequence (DNA): TGTGCCAGCAGCTTAGTCGGGGACTGGAGGGCGTATGGCTACACCTTC. Protein sequence: CASSLVGDWRAYGYTF. Full variable domain (remainder filled in from reference TRBV7-2 and TRBJ1-2): GAGVSQSPSNKVTEKGKDVELRCDPISGHTALYWYRQSLGQGLEFLIYFQGNSAPDKSGLPSDRFSAERTGGSVSTLTIQRTQQEDSAVYLCASSLVGDWRAYGYTFGSGTRLTVV.

The chain is built from TRBV10-3 and TRBJ2-7; tentative D call: TRBD2 (6 bases). The germline gives CDR1 ENHRY, CDR2 SYGVKD. V was shortened by 5 bases and J by 4 bases, with 9 bases between the two germline ends. The CDR3 is 12 residues long. The chain's CDR3 is CAISIADYEQYF. The CDR3 DNA reads as TGTGCCATCAGTATAGCGGATTACGAGCAGTACTTC.

This clone was detected only a few times. The chain links TRBV28 to TRBJ2-2; D is ambiguous. There are 14 residues in the CDR3. The germline V and J ends were trimmed by 7 bases and 1 base, with 10 bases remaining between them. The V gene's germline CDR1 is MDHEN and CDR2 SYDVKM. The CDR3 sequence: CASNRDMNTGELFF. Here the CDR3 DNA reads TGTGCCAGCAATAGAGATATGAACACCGGGGAGCTGTTTTTT.

For this clone: The identical CDR3 is also encoded by other nucleotide sequences in the sample. The chain combines TRBV2 with TRBJ2-2; 12 positions agree with TRBD2. CDR3 length: 16 amino acids. Trimming removed 4 bases from V and 6 bases from J; junction bases left unmatched: 6. Germline CDR1 and CDR2: SNHLY and FYNNEI. CDR3 amino acids: CASSAGLAGGAGELFF. As DNA, the CDR3 is TGTGCCAGCAGTGCGGGGCTAGCGGGAGGGGCCGGGGAGCTGTTTTTT.

The chain is built from TRBV7-6 and TRBJ1-2; D might be TRBD1 (6 bases). The CDR3 has 15 residues. V was cut by 0 bases and J by 7 bases, with 15 bases left in between. CDR1 and CDR2 (germline): SGHVS, FNYEAQ. The CDR3 region has the DNA TGTGCCAGCAGCTTAGCGGGGGCAGTAGTCGGTGGCTACACCTTC. It translates to CASSLAGAVVGGYTF.

For this clone: Other DNA variants within this sample encode the same CDR3. J is TRBJ1-5 and V is TRBV28, with 7 positions matching TRBD1. There are 15 residues in the CDR3. Germline values: CDR1 MDHEN, CDR2 SYDVKM. Trimming cost V 4 bases and J 2 bases; bases outside gene matches: 5. DNA of the CDR3: TGTGCCAGCAGTTCAGGGGGTTCGGGCAATCAGCCCCAGCATTTT. Translation gives CASSSGGSGNQPQHF.

CDR3: CASSVRAGTDTQYF. The CDR3, as DNA: TGTGCCAGCAGCGTAAGGGCGGGGACAGATACGCAGTATTTT. This chain uses TRBV9 with TRBJ2-3; D might be TRBD2 (6 bases). V was pared by 1 base and J by 3 bases, with 9 bases between. CDR1 is SGDLS, CDR2 YYNGEE, per germline. The CDR3 has 14 amino acids. Supplemented by reference TRBV9 and TRBJ2-3, the full variable domain reads DSGVTQTPKHLITATGQRVTLRCSPRSGDLSVYWYQQSLDQGLQFLIQYYNGEERAKGNILERFSAQQFPDLHSELNLSSLELGDSALYFCASSVRAGTDTQYFGPGTRLTVL.

The rearrangement uses TRBV20-1 and TRBJ2-7; D not certain. Trimming took 4 bases from V and 2 from J, leaving 6 bases between them. Germline CDR1 reads DFQATT; CDR2 reads SNEGSKA (reference sequence). CDR3 length: 11 residues. This CDR3 reads CSATPTYEQYF. DNA of the CDR3: TGCAGTGCTACCCCCACCTACGAGCAGTACTTC.

The rearrangement uses TRBV19 and TRBJ2-2, with D possibly matching TRBD1 (6 bases). Germline V CDR1 and CDR2: LNHDA, SQIVND (reference sequence). The CDR3 has 13 amino acids. The germline V and J ends were trimmed by 4 bases and 7 bases, with 10 bases remaining between them. In DNA, the CDR3 is TGTGCCAGTAGTACCCTAGGGGGCGGGGAGCTGTTTTTT. It encodes CASSTLGGGELFF.

The rearrangement uses TRBV25-1 and TRBJ2-2, with 12 bases aligning to TRBD2. The germline CDR1 and CDR2 sequences are MGHDK and SYGVNS. V was pared by 4 bases and J by 5 bases, with 8 bases of the junction left unmatched. The CDR3 loop spans 17 amino acids. The CDR3 protein is CASSGQGGLAGTGELFF. The CDR3, as DNA: TGTGCCAGCAGTGGGCAGGGAGGACTAGCGGGAACCGGGGAGCTGTTTTTT. Supplemented by reference TRBV25-1 and TRBJ2-2, the full variable domain reads EADIYQTPRYLVIGTGKKITLECSQTMGHDKMYWYQQDPGMELHLIHYSYGVNSTEKGDLSSESTVSRIRTEHFPLTLESARPSHTSQYLCASSGQGGLAGTGELFFGEGSRLTVL.

This clone was seen a single time. The V gene is TRBV24-1, the J gene TRBJ2-2; perhaps D is TRBD1 or TRBD2 (5 bases each). In germline, CDR1 is KGHDR, CDR2 SFDVKD. V gave up 2 bases and J gave up 3 bases, with 6 bases separating them. The CDR3 runs 14 residues. CDR3 amino acids: CATSDSGHTGELFF. The CDR3, as DNA: TGTGCCACCAGTGATTCGGGACACACCGGGGAGCTGTTTTTT.